A selection of T cell receptor beta chains follows, all from one sample in a study of shared clonotypes between healthy human individuals. The table came from immunoSEQ multiplex PCR; TCRdb's copy has only in-frame clones and leaves some out. The sample includes about 560,000 clones, around 76% of them seen just once. The sample comprised PBMCs. The origin of the receptors is a woman aged 40 to 50 in good health. Some clones in this sample may be carry-over from other donors' samples. The CDR3 runs from the conserved cysteine through the conserved F or W. Size tells how often a clone was seen (once, few, many) or the class of an expanded clone, and some rows leave it out.

CDR3,J,V,size
CANRGLNTGELFF,TRBJ2-2,TRBV6-1,.
CASSLTASEQYF,TRBJ2-7,TRBV5-4,.
CASSVEGERGDEQFF,TRBJ2-1,TRBV9,few
CASRHAGSYNEQFF,TRBJ2-1,TRBV4-1,.
CASSGAGTTELQETQYF,TRBJ2-5,TRBV9,.
CASSTPDTQYF,TRBJ2-3,TRBV28,.
CASSLGVRTNEKLFF,TRBJ1-4,TRBV13,.
CASRQLWGASGELFF,TRBJ2-2,TRBV4-1,.
CASSINRQPQHF,TRBJ1-5,TRBV19,.
CAWRGLSSYNSPLHF,TRBJ1-6,TRBV30,.
CASSAHRGEETQYF,TRBJ2-5,TRBV9,.
CACSQPGQGFEQYF,TRBJ2-7,TRBV30,.
CASSLVGSGELFF,TRBJ2-2,TRBV28,.
CASSLGGTAKNIQYF,TRBJ2-4,TRBV5-1,.
CAWAGDRNTEAFF,TRBJ1-1,TRBV30,.
CASSLDYRYNEQFF,TRBJ2-1,TRBV7-9,.
CSVPGQPNTGELFF,TRBJ2-2,TRBV29-1,.
CASNIKGQAGNTIYF,TRBJ1-3,TRBV6-1,.
CASGFGNTIYF,TRBJ1-3,TRBV2,.
CASRTGTEKLFF,TRBJ1-4,TRBV7-9,.
CASSTGRDSSYEQYF,TRBJ2-7,TRBV28,.
CASSARHGGNDEQYF,TRBJ2-7,TRBV5-1,.
CASSPMDREVGNTIYF,TRBJ1-3,TRBV28,few
CASSPRQIRSNEKLFF,TRBJ1-4,TRBV18,.
CASSLGGQASQETQYF,TRBJ2-5,TRBV5-1,.
CASSLDLGRSETQYF,TRBJ2-5,TRBV5-4,.
CASSSNTDRAYGYTF,TRBJ1-2,TRBV5-1,.
CASSPGQGYTGELFF,TRBJ2-2,TRBV7-9,.
CASSMQAGPYEQYF,TRBJ2-7,TRBV2,.
CASNPAGVSSGNTIYF,TRBJ1-3,TRBV6-6,.
CASSPAPEAFF,TRBJ1-1,TRBV7-9,once
CASKMGLGGAGELFF,TRBJ2-2,TRBV2,few
CASSSSNGLGGYTF,TRBJ1-2,TRBV5-8,.
CASSLVAANRNQPQHF,TRBJ1-5,TRBV5-5,.
CASSPRDRGYSYEQYF,TRBJ2-7,TRBV6-6,.
CASSQDRGLAGGRGNEQFF,TRBJ2-1,TRBV4-3,.
CASSTQGAKGNTIYF,TRBJ1-3,TRBV7-9,.
CACTGVTYNEQFF,TRBJ2-1,TRBV30,.
CASSLGGRVKDTQYF,TRBJ2-3,TRBV7-9,.
CASSYGTGGGEKLFF,TRBJ1-4,TRBV2,once
CASSQAGGVNTEAFF,TRBJ1-1,TRBV4-3,.
CASSTQRQFTDTQYF,TRBJ2-3,TRBV18,.
CASSFTGVETQYF,TRBJ2-5,TRBV7-9,many
CASSLVLAGNYEQYF,TRBJ2-7,TRBV7-9,.
CAIGEETQYF,TRBJ2-5,TRBV2,.
CASSLSRLAATSYEQYF,TRBJ2-7,TRBV5-4,.
CASSRQGQGYTF,TRBJ1-2,TRBV6-1,.
CASGGDRSSYEQYF,.,TRBV7-9,few
CASSSLGTTGNTIYF,TRBJ1-3,TRBV28,few
CASSSVSSRYEQYF,TRBJ2-7,TRBV11-2,.
CASSIGRGHGEKLFF,TRBJ1-4,TRBV19,.
CASSLGGRNQPQHF,TRBJ1-5,TRBV28,.
CASSVLTGDTQYF,TRBJ2-3,TRBV25-1,.